The rows below give T cell receptor beta chains drawn from one sample of a study of CXCR3-negative and CXCR3-positive naive CD8 T cells. Reanalyzing the 5' RACE reads, TCRdb keeps one entry per CDR3 protein, without DNA. The sample data list 55,000 to 65,000 distinct CDR3 sequences. The sample consisted of naive CXCR3- CD8+ T cells from blood. These receptors all come from a human donor in good health. Some clones in this sample may be carry-over from other donors' samples. The CDR3 runs from the conserved cysteine through the conserved F or W.

J | V | CDR3
TRBJ2-2 | TRBV7-2 | CASRIGDFLGELFF
TRBJ2-7 | TRBV20-1 | CSARTGSSYEQYF
TRBJ2-7 | TRBV29-1 | CSVVPGGREQYF
TRBJ2-3 | TRBV29-1 | CSVEIPPTDTQYF
TRBJ2-5 | TRBV24-1 | CATSDIAGQDWETQYF
TRBJ1-3 | TRBV7-9 | CASSQTGGGNTIYF
TRBJ2-3 | TRBV11-3 | CASSTATSTDTQYF
TRBJ2-3 | TRBV6-6 | CASRTSGGAWDTQYF
TRBJ1-1 | TRBV20-1 | CSAELGPFLEAFF
TRBJ2-7 | TRBV28 | CASRGTSALEQYF
TRBJ2-1 | TRBV7-9 | CASGRSGGHYNEQFF
TRBJ2-7 | TRBV20-1 | CSARDRGGVGYEQYF
TRBJ2-1 | TRBV7-9 | CASSTPGTSGGQGEQFF
TRBJ2-1 | TRBV29-1 | CSVESDRESSYNEQFF